This passage covers 26 T cell receptor beta chains from one sample sequenced in a study of neoadjuvant anti-PD-1 for oral cavity cancer. Clones were read by immunoSEQ multiplex PCR, and TCRdb kept only the in-frame ones, dropping some. The sample has 75,000 or so clones; approximately 80% are singletons. Specimen: PBMCs, collected before nivolumab (anti-PD-1) treatment. These receptors were taken from a person between 40 and 79 years old with oral cavity squamous cell carcinoma.

The rearrangement links TRBV14 to TRBJ2-5, with 11 positions matching TRBD2. Germline-derived CDR1 and CDR2 are SGHDN and FVKESK. The V segment lost 1 base and the J segment 2 bases; nucleotides outside the gene matches: 0. CDR3 size: 15 residues. CDR3 DNA: TGTGCCAGCAGCCAAGTAGCGGGAGGGCAAGAGACCCAGTACTTC. Translated, it gives CASSQVAGGQETQYF. The whole variable domain, remainder taken from reference TRBV14 and TRBJ2-5, is EAGVTQFPSHSVIEKGQTVTLRCDPISGHDNLYWYRRVMGKEIKFLLHFVKESKQDESGMPNNRFLAERTGGTYSTLKVQPAELEDSGVYFCASSQVAGGQETQYFGPGTRLLVL.

The chain employs TRBV5-1 and TRBJ2-1; 13 nucleotides match TRBD2. The CDR3 sequence is 16 residues long. The junction had 9 bases not matched to a gene; V was cut back by 4 bases and J by 8 bases. Germline values: CDR1 SGHRS, CDR2 YFSETQ. The CDR3 is CASSQGLAGVGYEQFF. Here the CDR3 DNA reads TGCGCCAGCAGCCAAGGACTAGCGGGAGTTGGCTATGAGCAGTTCTTC.

This clone has only a few counts. This chain connects TRBV6-5 to TRBJ1-2; D call uncertain. Germline V gene sequence: CDR1 MNHEY, CDR2 SVGAGI. The V end was cut by 2 bases, the J end by 7 bases, with 14 bases between. The CDR3 totals 14 residues. CDR3: CASSYEPPRSGYTF. Here the CDR3 DNA reads TGTGCCAGCAGTTACGAACCGCCGAGGAGTGGCTACACCTTC.

The chain is built from TRBV30 and TRBJ2-5; 9 bases agree with TRBD1. Germline trimming cut 6 bases from V and 7 bases from J; bases unmatched to any gene: 6. The CDR3 runs 12 residues. CDR1 GTSNPN and CDR2 SVGIG come from the germline V gene (reference sequence). In DNA form, the CDR3 reads TGTGCCTGCCCGGGACAGGGCGCGACCCAGTACTTC. It is translated as CACPGQGATQYF.

This chain links TRBV10-3 with TRBJ2-7, with D perhaps given as TRBD1 or TRBD2 (5 bases each). V shed 4 bases and J shed 2 bases, with 12 bases lying between them. The CDR3 extends over 14 amino acids. The germline gives CDR1 ENHRY, CDR2 SYGVKD. The CDR3 DNA is TGTGCCATCAGTGGCGCTGAGGGGACCTACGAGCAGTACTTC. Its translation: CAISGAEGTYEQYF.

The genes are TRBV9 and TRBJ2-3, with 13 nucleotides matching TRBD2. Trimming at V came to 3 bases and at J to 5 bases, leaving 3 bases not matched to a gene. This CDR3 is 15 amino acids long. Germline V gene data show CDR1 as SGDLS and CDR2 as YYNGEE. The DNA of the CDR3 is TGTGCCAGCAGCGCTCGGACTAGCGGGGGAGATACGCAGTATTTT. Translating gives CASSARTSGGDTQYF.

The gene calls are TRBV9 and TRBJ2-1, with TRBD2 as a possible D gene (6 bases). The ends were cut back, 0 bases at V and 4 bases at J, with 11 bases in the middle. The CDR3 runs to 15 residues. Germline CDR1 reads SGDLS; CDR2 reads YYNGEE. CDR3: CASSVDGGDYNEQFF. The CDR3 region has the DNA TGTGCCAGCAGCGTAGATGGAGGGGATTACAATGAGCAGTTCTTC.

V gene TRBV7-8 combines with J gene TRBJ2-5; no reliable D call. The CDR3 covers 10 residues. V was trimmed by 7 bases and J by 3 bases, leaving 3 bases between them. Germline loops: CDR1 SGHVS, CDR2 FQNEAQ. For the CDR3, the DNA is TGTGCCAGCACAAAAGAGACCCAGTACTTC. This sequence encodes CASTKETQYF.

This chain uses TRBV29-1 with TRBJ2-7, with TRBD1 identical over 9 bases. Germline CDR1 is SQVTM and CDR2 is ANQGSEA. Unmatched junction bases numbered 17, after V lost 4 bases and J lost 7 bases. The CDR3 spans 16 residues. CDR3 DNA sequence: TGCAGCGTTGGGGCCCAGAGTCACAGGGGGCTCTTTGAGCAGTACTTC. Translated: CSVGAQSHRGLFEQYF.

The chain uses TRBV7-3 and TRBJ2-1; possible D gene TRBD1, 7 bases. Germline values: CDR1 SGHTA, CDR2 FQGTGA. V lost 0 bases to trimming and J lost 5 bases, with 11 bases between them. The CDR3 totals 15 residues. The CDR3 nucleotides are TGTGCCAGCAGCTTAACCCCAGGGGGGAACAATGAGCAGTTCTTC. Translating gives CASSLTPGGNNEQFF.

This sequence joins TRBV6-5 and TRBJ2-7, with D perhaps TRBD1 or TRBD2 (5 bases each). This CDR3 has 14 residues. Germline CDR1 is MNHEY and CDR2 is SVGAGI. Between the trimmed V and J ends, which lost 6 bases and 0 bases, there was a span of 12 bases. CDR3 sequence (DNA): TGTGCCAGCAGGGGTCGTGGGGGCTCCTACGAGCAGTACTTC. It yields the protein CASRGRGGSYEQYF.

This chain connects TRBV28 to TRBJ2-7; 11 bases line up with TRBD2. With V trimmed by 6 bases and J by 3 bases, 4 bases remained unmatched. This CDR3 is built from 14 residues. Germline CDR1 reads MDHEN; CDR2 reads SYDVKM. The CDR3 coding sequence is TGTGCCAGCAGCCCAGGACTAGCGGGCTACGAGCAGTACTTC. It encodes CASSPGLAGYEQYF.

A few counts support this clone. This chain uses TRBV4-1 with TRBJ1-2, with D perhaps matching TRBD1 (5 bases). This CDR3 region has 15 residues. Germline loops: CDR1 MGHRA, CDR2 YSYEKL. The V end lost 0 bases, the J end lost 5 bases, and 13 bases lay between the germline ends. For the CDR3, the DNA is TGCGCCAGCAGCCAAGATCACATAGGGGCTTATGGCTACACCTTC. Translation gives CASSQDHIGAYGYTF.

CDR3 amino acids: CASSLGQGVFNEQFF. CDR3 sequence (DNA): TGTGCCAGCAGCTTAGGACAGGGGGTTTTCAATGAGCAGTTCTTC. V and J are TRBV11-2 and TRBJ2-1; 9 bases are a match to TRBD1. In germline, CDR1 is SGHAT, CDR2 FQNNGV. The CDR3 runs 15 residues. J lost 6 bases, V lost 1 base, and 4 bases had no gene match.

The chain uses TRBV4-2 and TRBJ1-2, with 8 bases matching TRBD1. The CDR3 sequence is 15 residues long. Germline trimming cut 5 bases from V and 7 bases from J; bases unmatched to any gene: 12. Germline lookup yields CDR1 LGHNA and CDR2 YNFKEQ. The CDR3 reads CASSERQGLGVGYTF. In DNA form, the CDR3 reads TGTGCCAGCAGCGAACGACAGGGGTTAGGGGTTGGCTACACCTTC.

The genes are TRBV6-5 and TRBJ1-5; 8 bases are shared with TRBD1. This CDR3 region has 14 residues. Trimming at V came to 8 bases and at J to 3 bases, leaving 6 bases not matched to a gene. Per the germline V gene, CDR1 is MNHEY and CDR2 is SVGAGI. CDR3 nucleotides: TGTGCCAGCTTCGACAGGGGCGTCAATCAGCCCCAGCATTTT. Translation gives CASFDRGVNQPQHF.

This chain links TRBV7-9 with TRBJ2-7, with 7 bases identical to TRBD1. After removal of 3 bases from V and 2 bases from J, the junction contained 4 bases not matched to a gene. The CDR3 sequence is 14 residues long. Germline CDR1 SEHNR, CDR2 FQNEAQ (reference sequence). CDR3 amino acids: CASSFRDRTYEQYF. CDR3 bases: TGTGCCAGCAGCTTCCGGGACAGAACCTACGAGCAGTACTTC.

The V and J genes are TRBV5-1 and TRBJ2-2, with D perhaps TRBD1 or TRBD2 (7 bases each). The CDR3 contains 15 residues. Trimming stripped 5 bases from V and 4 bases from J, with 15 bases between. Germline assignment: CDR1 SGHRS and CDR2 YFSETQ. The CDR3 DNA is TGCGCCAGCAGGCCCCAGGGGGGGAGCACCGGGGAGCTGTTTTTT. Its translation is CASRPQGGSTGELFF.

The V call is TRBV9, the J call TRBJ2-7; no reliable D call. Deletions cut 3 bases from V and 2 bases from J, with 9 bases between. From germline, CDR1 is SGDLS and CDR2 YYNGEE. The CDR3 consists of 13 residues. The CDR3 spells CASSEGPAYEQYF. The CDR3 nucleotides read TGTGCCAGCAGCGAGGGTCCGGCCTACGAGCAGTACTTC. Full variable domain (outside the CDR3, taken from reference TRBV9 and TRBJ2-7): DSGVTQTPKHLITATGQRVTLRCSPRSGDLSVYWYQQSLDQGLQFLIQYYNGEERAKGNILERFSAQQFPDLHSELNLSSLELGDSALYFCASSEGPAYEQYFGPGTRLTVT.

The chain has TRBV5-1 and TRBJ2-3; D remains ambiguous. Germline V gives CDR1 SGHRS, CDR2 YFSETQ. The CDR3 covers 17 residues. Deletions cut 0 bases from V and 0 bases from J, with 14 bases between. CDR3 sequence (DNA): TGCGCCAGCAGCTTGGCCGTAGGCGGAACTAGCACAGATACGCAGTATTTT. This translates into CASSLAVGGTSTDTQYF.

CDR3 sequence: CASSPRQEGTQYF. The CDR3 DNA reads TGTGCCAGCAGCCCCCGACAGGAGGGGACCCAGTACTTC. The chain recombines TRBV6-6 with TRBJ2-5, with D possibly called TRBD1 or TRBD2 (6 bases each). Looked up from germline, CDR1 is MNHNY and CDR2 is SVGAGI (reference sequence). This CDR3 is 13 amino acids long. Deletions cut 6 bases from V and 7 bases from J, with 15 bases between.

V is TRBV4-1 and J is TRBJ1-5, with TRBD1 matching 9 bases. With 1 base clipped from V and 2 bases from J, the junction kept 12 bases outside the gene matches. Germline V gives CDR1 MGHRA, CDR2 YSYEKL. The CDR3 length is 19 residues. The CDR3 DNA is TGCGCCAGCAGCCAAGTCGTCCGGGACAGGGTTTCTGGCAATCAGCCCCAGCATTTT. This translates into CASSQVVRDRVSGNQPQHF.

The chain is built from TRBV5-8 and TRBJ2-2, with D unresolved. CDR3 size: 15 residues. The V end was cut by 0 bases, the J end by 3 bases, with 9 bases between. Germline V gene data show CDR1 as SGHTS and CDR2 as YDEGEE. For the CDR3, the DNA is TGTGCCAGCAGCTTGGGGCAGGCTTACACCGGGGAGCTGTTTTTT. It translates to CASSLGQAYTGELFF.

The sample holds one count of this clone. The V gene is TRBV11-2, the J gene TRBJ2-3; D is uncertain. The CDR3 is 12 amino acids. Looked up from germline, CDR1 is SGHAT and CDR2 is FQNNGV. Trimming took off 5 bases at V and 7 bases at J, with 10 bases between the two ends. The CDR3 nucleotides read TGTGCCAGCAGCGGGGAACCCCATACGCAGTATTTT. Encoded protein: CASSGEPHTQYF.

V gene TRBV10-3 combines with J gene TRBJ2-3; D remains ambiguous. Trimming shortened V by 3 bases and J by 5 bases, and 18 bases separated the two germline ends. CDR1 and CDR2 from the germline V gene are ENHRY and SYGVKD. The CDR3 has 16 amino acids. CDR3 in amino acids: CAISEAGESGRDTQYF. CDR3 in DNA: TGTGCCATCAGTGAAGCTGGCGAGAGTGGTCGAGATACGCAGTATTTT.

The genes are TRBV11-2 and TRBJ1-5; D unclear. Germline V gene lookup returns CDR1 SGHAT and CDR2 FQNNGV. V was clipped by 10 bases and J by 9 bases, with 7 bases between them. This CDR3 region has 9 residues. The CDR3: CATHGPQHF. The CDR3 region has the DNA TGTGCCACCCACGGGCCCCAGCATTTT.